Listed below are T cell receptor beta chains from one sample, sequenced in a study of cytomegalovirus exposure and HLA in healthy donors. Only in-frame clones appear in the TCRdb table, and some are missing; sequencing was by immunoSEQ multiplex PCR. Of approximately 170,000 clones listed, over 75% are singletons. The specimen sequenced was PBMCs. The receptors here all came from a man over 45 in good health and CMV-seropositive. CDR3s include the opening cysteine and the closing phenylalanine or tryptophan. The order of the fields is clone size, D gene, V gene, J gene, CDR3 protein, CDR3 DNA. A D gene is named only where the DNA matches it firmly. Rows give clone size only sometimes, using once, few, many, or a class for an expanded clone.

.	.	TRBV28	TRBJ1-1	CASRGQMTGEAFF	TGTGCCAGCAGAGGGCAAATGACAGGTGAAGCTTTCTTT
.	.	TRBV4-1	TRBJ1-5	CASSPRLSGSNQPQHF	TGCGCCAGCAGCCCTAGACTATCCGGAAGCAATCAGCCCCAGCATTTT
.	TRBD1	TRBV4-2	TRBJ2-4	CASSQYRGGNIQYF	TGTGCCAGCAGCCAGTACAGGGGCGGGAACATTCAGTACTTC
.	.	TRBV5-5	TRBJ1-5	CASSLLDQPQHF	TGTGCCAGCAGCTTGTTAGATCAGCCCCAGCATTTT
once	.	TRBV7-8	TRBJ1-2	CASSLARGVFYGYTF	TGTGCCAGCAGCTTAGCCCGGGGGGTTTTCTATGGCTACACCTTC
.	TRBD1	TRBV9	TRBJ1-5	CASSPDRGRQPQHF	TGTGCCAGCAGCCCGGACAGGGGACGTCAGCCCCAGCATTTT
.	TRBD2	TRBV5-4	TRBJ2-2	CASSGEAGERTGELFF	TGTGCCAGCAGCGGTGAGGCGGGAGAGAGAACCGGGGAGCTGTTTTTT
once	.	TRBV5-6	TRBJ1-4	CASSLDPATNEKLFF	TGTGCCAGCAGCTTGGACCCGGCAACTAATGAAAAACTGTTTTTT
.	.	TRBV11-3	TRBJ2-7	CASSLRERGKTSEQYF	TGTGCCAGCAGCTTAAGGGAACGCGGGAAAACGAGTGAGCAGTACTTC
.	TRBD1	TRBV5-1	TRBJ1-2	CASSLANRGGYTF	TGCGCCAGCAGCTTGGCGAACAGGGGTGGCTACACCTTC
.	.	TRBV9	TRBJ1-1	CASSPRGAGAEAFF	TGTGCCAGCAGCCCTCGGGGGGCAGGGGCTGAAGCTTTCTTT
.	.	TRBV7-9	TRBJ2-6	CARSLWPEESGANVLTF	TGTGCCAGAAGTTTATGGCCCGAGGAGTCTGGGGCCAACGTCCTGACTTTC
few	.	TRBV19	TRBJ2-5	CASSAAREQYF	TGTGCCAGTAGTGCCGCAAGGGAGCAGTACTTC
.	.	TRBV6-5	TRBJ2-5	CASTRKPGLKETQYF	TGTGCCAGCACCCGAAAACCGGGACTCAAAGAGACCCAGTACTTC
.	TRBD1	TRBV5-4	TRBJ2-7	CASSYDRGSYEQYF	TGTGCCAGCAGCTATGACAGGGGTTCCTACGAGCAGTACTTC
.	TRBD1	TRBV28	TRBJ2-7	CASNGQGAAYEQYF	TGTGCCAGCAACGGACAGGGCGCTGCCTACGAGCAGTACTTC
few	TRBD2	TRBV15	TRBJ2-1	CATSRDGGAYNEQFF	TGTGCCACCAGCAGAGACGGGGGGGCCTACAATGAGCAGTTCTTC
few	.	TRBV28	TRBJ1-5	CASSFIDMYSNQPQHF	TGTGCCAGCAGTTTCATAGACATGTATAGCAATCAGCCCCAGCATTTT
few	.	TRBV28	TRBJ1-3	CASGWGNSGNTIYF	TGTGCCAGCGGTTGGGGCAACTCTGGAAACACCATATATTTT
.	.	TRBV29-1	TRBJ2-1	CSVRGSSYNEQFF	TGCAGCGTTAGAGGGAGCTCCTACAATGAGCAGTTCTTC
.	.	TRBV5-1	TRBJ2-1	CASSPPGDEQFF	TGCGCCAGCAGCCCCCCGGGGGATGAGCAGTTCTTC
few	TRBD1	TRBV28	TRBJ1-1	CASSFLQGGAFF	TGTGCCAGCAGTTTTTTACAGGGGGGGGCTTTCTTT
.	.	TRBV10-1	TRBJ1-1	CASSPRPDSPNTEAFF	TGCGCCAGCAGTCCCCGACCCGACAGCCCGAACACTGAAGCTTTCTTT
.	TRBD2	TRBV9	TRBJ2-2	CASSGGAGAVGELFF	TGTGCCAGCAGCGGCGGGGCGGGAGCGGTCGGGGAGCTGTTTTTT
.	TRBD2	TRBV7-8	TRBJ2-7	CASSLTSGGLPTRQYF	TGTGCCAGCAGCCTAACTAGCGGGGGCCTTCCTACGAGGCAGTACTTC
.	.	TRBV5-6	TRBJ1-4	CASSLGGPGGSEKLFF	TGTGCCAGCAGCCTTGGGGGCCCGGGCGGCAGTGAAAAACTGTTTTTT
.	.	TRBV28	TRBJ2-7	CASTRQFTNYEQYF	TGTGCCAGCACCAGACAGTTTACTAACTACGAGCAGTACTTC
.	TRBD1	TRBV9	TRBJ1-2	CASSEDLTGRNYGYTF	TGTGCCAGCAGCGAAGATTTGACAGGGAGAAACTATGGCTACACCTTC
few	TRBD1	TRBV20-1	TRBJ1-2	CSARTGNGYTF	TGCAGTGCGCGGACAGGGAACGGCTACACCTTC